The clone carrying this T cell receptor beta chain was counted ten times or more. Its target is unknown. The CDR3 extends over 13 amino acids. CDR1 is MNHEY, CDR2 SVGEGT, per germline. V lost 2 bases to trimming and J lost 4 bases; unmatched junction nucleotides: 1. These data come from a study of human T cells and chemical hapten exposure. The wider study: Small pooled library volume differences chiefly drove per-sample TCR yield variation.

Total RNA came from unfractionated whole blood. Individual cDNA molecules each carried unique molecular identifiers attached by the library. As handled by the study authors: Sample-level TCR yields exhibited a median of approximately 96,000, with a range of about 23,224 to 700,000. Each CDR3 protein is one row after TCRdb ran MiXCR on the reads. These V and J calls derive from TCRdb rather than the authors' analysis. This sample yields 120,000 or so distinct CDR3 sequences, of which approximately 9% are seen a single time; 1.3% to 1.5% belongs to the top ten. Study results and limitations: DPC sensitization produced no change in TCRs with frequency above 1 in 1000.

The receptor was isolated from a human donor in good health. Some clones in this sample may be carry-over from other donors' samples. Sequences were obtained from whole blood. The chain employs TRBV6-2 or TRBV6-3 and TRBJ2-5, with 7 bases fitting TRBD1. CDR3 DNA sequence: TGTGCCAGCAGTTACGAGGGGGCAGAGACCCAGTACTTC. Its translation is CASSYEGAETQYF.